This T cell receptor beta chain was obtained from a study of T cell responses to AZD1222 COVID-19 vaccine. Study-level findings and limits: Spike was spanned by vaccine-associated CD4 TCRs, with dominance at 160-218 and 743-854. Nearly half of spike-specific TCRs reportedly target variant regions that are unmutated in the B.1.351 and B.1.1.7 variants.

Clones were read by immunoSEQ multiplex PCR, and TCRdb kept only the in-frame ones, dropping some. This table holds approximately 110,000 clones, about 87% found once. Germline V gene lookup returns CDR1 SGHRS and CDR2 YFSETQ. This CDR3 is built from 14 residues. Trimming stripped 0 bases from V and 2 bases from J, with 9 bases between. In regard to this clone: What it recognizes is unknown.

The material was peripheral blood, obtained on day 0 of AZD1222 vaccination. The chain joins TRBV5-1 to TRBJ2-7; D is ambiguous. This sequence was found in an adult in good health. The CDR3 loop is CASSLDNPTYEQYF. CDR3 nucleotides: TGCGCCAGCAGCTTGGACAACCCCACCTACGAGCAGTACTTC.